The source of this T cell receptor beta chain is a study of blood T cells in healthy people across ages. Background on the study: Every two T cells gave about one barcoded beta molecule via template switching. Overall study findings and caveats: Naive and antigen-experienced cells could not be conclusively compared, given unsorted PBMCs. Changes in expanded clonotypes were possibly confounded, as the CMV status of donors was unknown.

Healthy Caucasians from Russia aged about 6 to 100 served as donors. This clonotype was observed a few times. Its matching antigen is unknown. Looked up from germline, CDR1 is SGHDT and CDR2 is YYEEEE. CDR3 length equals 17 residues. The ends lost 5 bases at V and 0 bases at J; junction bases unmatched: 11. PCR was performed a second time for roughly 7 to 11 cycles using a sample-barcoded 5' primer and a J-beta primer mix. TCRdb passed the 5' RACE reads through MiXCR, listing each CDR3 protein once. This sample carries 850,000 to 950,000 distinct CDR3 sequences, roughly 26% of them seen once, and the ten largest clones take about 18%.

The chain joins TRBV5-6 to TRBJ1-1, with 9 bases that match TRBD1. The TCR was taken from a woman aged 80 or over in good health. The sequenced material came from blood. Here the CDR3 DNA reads TGTGCCAGCAGAACAGGGGGCCTCGTAAGGGTGAACACTGAAGCTTTCTTT. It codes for CASRTGGLVRVNTEAFF.